This entry lists 7 T cell receptor beta chains sequenced from one sample in a study of shared clonotypes between healthy human individuals. Clones were sequenced by immunoSEQ multiplex PCR, and TCRdb holds only the in-frame ones, with some missing. This repertoire shows about 1.4 million clones, approximately 96% found once; its top ten account for about 1.2%. Sequenced: naive CD4+ T cells sorted from blood. Subset defined: CD45RA+ positively selected. Every receptor here comes from a man aged 25-45 years in good health.

The chain combines TRBV12-5 with TRBJ2-1, with D perhaps given as TRBD1 or TRBD2 (5 bases each). Trimming removed 0 bases from V and 5 bases from J, with 11 bases in between. The V gene's germline CDR1 is LGHNT and CDR2 FRNRAP. The CDR3 is 15 residues long. CDR3 in DNA: TGTGCTAGTGGTTTGGTCGGGACGAACCACAATGAGCAGTTCTTC. Amino acids: CASGLVGTNHNEQFF.

V and J are TRBV9 and TRBJ2-1; TRBD2 aligns across 11 bases. The CDR3 consists of 15 residues. Germline assignment: CDR1 SGDLS and CDR2 YYNGEE. V trimming: 6 bases; J trimming: 3 bases; junction bases outside the gene matches: 5. CDR3 loop: CASTSGRYIYNEQFF. In nucleotides, the CDR3 is TGTGCCAGCACTAGCGGGAGGTATATCTACAATGAGCAGTTCTTC.

The chain carries TRBV2 and TRBJ2-4, with TRBD2 matching over 11 bases. J gave up 8 bases and V 5 bases, and 5 bases lay outside the gene matches. The germline V gene encodes CDR1 SNHLY and CDR2 FYNNEI. The length of the CDR3 is 14 residues. The CDR3 sequence is CASSISGRGYIQYF. DNA for the CDR3: TGTGCCAGCAGTATTAGCGGGAGGGGGTACATTCAGTACTTC.

To note about this clone: Other DNA sequences of this sample code for an identical CDR3. J is TRBJ2-3 and V is TRBV11-3; D is unclear. V lost 6 bases and J lost 3, with 7 bases in between. The CDR3 loop spans 12 amino acids. Germline V gives CDR1 SGHNT, CDR2 YENEEA. CDR3 residues: CASSSTTDTQYF. The CDR3 bases are TGTGCCAGCAGTTCAACTACAGATACGCAGTATTTT.

The V and J genes are TRBV5-1 and TRBJ2-1; the D gene is possibly TRBD1 (6 bases). The CDR3 is 14 amino acids. Germline CDR1 and CDR2: SGHRS and YFSETQ. Trimming took 0 bases from V and 7 from J, leaving 11 bases between them. Here the CDR3 DNA reads TGCGCCAGCAGCTTGGTGTTACAGGGTAATGAGCAGTTCTTC. Its protein is CASSLVLQGNEQFF.

The chain is built from TRBV6-5 and TRBJ2-1; 7 bases fit TRBD2. J was trimmed by 7 bases and V by 5 bases; bases with no gene match: 5. This CDR3 comprises 13 residues. The germline CDR1 and CDR2 sequences are MNHEY and SVGAGI. CDR3 in amino acids: CASSNAGVNEQFF. Written as DNA, the CDR3 is TGTGCCAGCAGTAACGCGGGGGTGAATGAGCAGTTCTTC.

The gene calls are TRBV5-1 and TRBJ2-1; 11 bases align to TRBD1. Germline CDR1 and CDR2: SGHRS and YFSETQ. Losses at the gene ends were 2 bases for V and 4 bases for J; bases not matched to a gene: 8. The CDR3 spans 17 residues. Here the CDR3 reads CASSFSPGTGGYNEQFF. The CDR3 DNA reads TGCGCCAGCAGCTTTTCCCCCGGGACAGGGGGATACAATGAGCAGTTCTTC.